The 18 T cell receptor beta chains below come from one sample, sequenced in a study of blood T cell repertoires in COVID-19. Sequencing was performed with immunoSEQ multiplex PCR; in TCRdb, only in-frame clones are kept and a portion is missing. The table has 210,000 or so clones, over 80% seen once; the top ten hold around 3.8%. Sequencing was carried out using PBMCs or T cells enriched from blood (not recorded which). The receptors originated from a young woman who had been exposed to COVID-19.

The chain links TRBV28 to TRBJ2-1, with TRBD2 matching over 11 bases. This CDR3 is built from 15 residues. The germline V gene has CDR1 MDHEN and CDR2 SYDVKM. V was pared by 4 bases and J by 5 bases, with 4 bases of the junction left unmatched. The CDR3 bases are TGTGCCAGCAGTTCGACTAGCGGGGTCGACAATGAGCAGTTCTTC. Amino acid sequence: CASSSTSGVDNEQFF.

V usage is TRBV18 and J usage is TRBJ2-7, with D perhaps TRBD2 (5 bases). The V end was cut by 6 bases, the J end by 4 bases, with 13 bases between. This CDR3 is 13 amino acids long. Germline CDR1 and CDR2: KGHSH and LQKENI. The CDR3 sequence is CASSSRREYEQYF. CDR3 nucleotides: TGTGCCAGCTCGTCTAGAAGGGAGTACGAGCAGTACTTC.

This sequence joins TRBV19 and TRBJ1-4; 7 bases agree with TRBD1. The V gene's germline CDR1 is LNHDA and CDR2 SQIVND (reference sequence). After removal of 6 bases from V and 3 bases from J, the junction contained 4 bases not matched to a gene. The CDR3 consists of 14 residues. The DNA for the CDR3 is TGTGCCAGTAGCATACAGGGGCCTAATGAAAAACTGTTTTTT. Encoded protein: CASSIQGPNEKLFF.

The V gene is TRBV5-1, the J gene TRBJ2-1; 14 positions match TRBD2. CDR1 is SGHRS, CDR2 YFSETQ, per germline. After removal of 4 bases from V and 12 bases from J, the junction contained 18 bases not matched to a gene. The CDR3 runs 18 residues. In DNA, the CDR3 is TGCGCCAGCAGCGTCCTAGGCGGGACTAGCGGGAGATGGGGGACGCAGTTCTTC. Its protein product is CASSVLGGTSGRWGTQFF.

CDR3 coding DNA: TGTGCCAGCGGGGGACAAACATACGAGCAGTACTTC. Translated, it gives CASGGQTYEQYF. V and J are TRBV28 and TRBJ2-7, with a possible D match to TRBD1 (6 bases). Between the trimmed V and J ends, which lost 8 bases and 4 bases, there was a span of 12 bases. In germline, CDR1 is MDHEN, CDR2 SYDVKM. The CDR3 is 12 residues long.

V gene TRBV7-6 combines with J gene TRBJ2-7, with D possibly being TRBD2 (5 bases). Per germline, CDR1 SGHVS and CDR2 FNYEAQ. V gave up 7 bases and J gave up 7 bases, with 20 bases separating them. This CDR3 contains 14 residues. CDR3 residues: CASTPGLQVGEQYF. CDR3 DNA: TGTGCCAGCACCCCCGGACTCCAAGTGGGAGAGCAGTACTTC.

The chain employs TRBV19 and TRBJ2-7; D is perhaps TRBD2 (6 bases). The germline V gene encodes CDR1 LNHDA and CDR2 SQIVND (reference sequence). The CDR3 length is 14 residues. Trimming took off 3 bases at V and 5 bases at J, with 14 bases between the two ends. CDR3 sequence reads: CASSISPGRHEQYF. Here the CDR3 DNA reads TGTGCCAGTAGTATCTCCCCAGGGAGGCACGAGCAGTACTTC.

Concerning this clone itself: Other DNA sequences in the same sample also yield this CDR3. CDR3 DNA sequence: TGTGCCAGCAGTGAAGGACAGGGAAGTTACAATGAGCAGTTCTTC. Protein product: CASSEGQGSYNEQFF. The chain uses TRBV6-1 and TRBJ2-1; TRBD1 matches 7 bases. The germline V gene has CDR1 MNHNS and CDR2 SASEGT. The junction had 4 bases not matched to a gene; V was cut back by 1 base and J by 4 bases. This CDR3 contains 15 residues.

Here the CDR3 DNA reads TGTGCCACCTTAGTTCCCGGGACACCAGCCTTCACCTTC. Its translation is CATLVPGTPAFTF. The rearrangement joins TRBV2 to TRBJ1-2; a weak D match, TRBD1 (6 bases). This CDR3 has 13 residues. The germline gives CDR1 SNHLY, CDR2 FYNNEI. V lost 10 bases, J lost 13 bases, and 25 bases lay in between.

This clone has just a few counts. The V and J genes are TRBV10-2 and TRBJ2-7, with TRBD1 identical over 8 bases. This CDR3 comprises 14 residues. Germline V gene data show CDR1 as WSHSY and CDR2 as SAAADI. Germline trimming cut 8 bases from V and 1 base from J; bases unmatched to any gene: 7. Here the CDR3 DNA reads TGCGCCAGCTCATCCAGGGGGCATTCCTACGAGCAGTACTTC. Residues: CASSSRGHSYEQYF.

V usage is TRBV18 and J usage is TRBJ2-7; 12 bases map to TRBD2. The CDR3 extends over 15 amino acids. V lost 6 bases, J lost 4 bases, and 7 bases stayed unmatched. Germline V gene data show CDR1 as KGHSH and CDR2 as LQKENI. In nucleotides, the CDR3 is TGTGCCAGCTCCCCCGAGCTAGCGGGAGGGTACGAGCAGTACTTC. Protein product: CASSPELAGGYEQYF.

The rearrangement links TRBV3-1 (or the pseudogene TRBV3-2) to TRBJ1-2; 7 nucleotides align to TRBD1. The germline CDR1 and CDR2 sequences are LGHDT and YNNKEL (reference sequence). J lost 4 bases, V lost 0 bases, and 11 bases had no gene match. CDR3 length: 17 amino acids. The CDR3 DNA sequence: TGTGCCAGCAGCCAAGACGTTCCGGGACAGAATATCTATGGCTACACCTTC. It encodes CASSQDVPGQNIYGYTF.

This chain uses TRBV19 with TRBJ2-7, with 7 bases that match TRBD1. J was trimmed by 4 bases and V by 1 base; bases with no gene match: 4. This CDR3 contains 14 residues. The germline CDR1 and CDR2 sequences are LNHDA and SQIVND (reference sequence). CDR3 DNA sequence: TGTGCCAGTAGTATAGGGGACAGCTTATACGAGCAGTACTTC. This sequence encodes CASSIGDSLYEQYF.

The V call is TRBV3-1 (or the pseudogene TRBV3-2), the J call TRBJ2-3; TRBD2 might be the D (6 bases). The germline gives CDR1 LGHDT, CDR2 YNNKEL (reference sequence). The CDR3 spans 16 residues. V was cut by 4 bases and J by 0 bases, with 14 bases left in between. CDR3 region: CASSLPGSDSTDTQYF. CDR3 nucleotide sequence: TGTGCCAGCAGCCTTCCCGGGAGCGATAGCACAGATACGCAGTATTTT.

This chain connects TRBV19 to TRBJ2-1; 8 bases fit TRBD1. Trimming at V came to 5 bases and at J to 8 bases, leaving 11 bases not matched to a gene. Germline V gene sequence: CDR1 LNHDA, CDR2 SQIVND (reference sequence). This CDR3 contains 15 residues. CDR3 protein: CASSLGQGPLDEQFF. DNA for the CDR3: TGTGCCAGTAGTCTCGGACAGGGACCTCTGGATGAGCAGTTCTTC.

For the CDR3, the DNA is TGTGCCAGCAGTCTCGGGACTAGCGGGAGGTTGTACGAGCAGTACTTC. Protein product: CASSLGTSGRLYEQYF. The rearrangement links TRBV28 to TRBJ2-7, with 15 bases identical to TRBD2. The CDR3 sequence is 16 residues long. J was trimmed by 4 bases and V by 5 bases; bases with no gene match: 6. CDR1 and CDR2 (germline): MDHEN, SYDVKM.

The chain links TRBV4-1 to TRBJ1-2; D is unresolved. V lost 1 base, J lost 3 bases, and 18 bases lay in between. The CDR3 extends over 17 amino acids. The germline V gene encodes CDR1 MGHRA and CDR2 YSYEKL. CDR3 residues: CASSQGTPPQVYYGYTF. CDR3 bases: TGCGCCAGCAGCCAAGGAACCCCACCACAAGTTTACTATGGCTACACCTTC.

The J gene is TRBJ1-6, the V gene TRBV28; TRBD1 matches at 10 bases. The J segment lost 8 bases and the V segment lost 2 bases, leaving 6 bases of the junction unmatched. The CDR3 length is 16 residues. Looked up from germline, CDR1 is MDHEN and CDR2 is SYDVKM. The CDR3 nucleotides read TGTGCCAGCAGTTTAGGAGGGGGACAGGGGTATTCACCCCTCCACTTT. This gives the protein CASSLGGGQGYSPLHF.